Listed below are T cell receptor beta chains from one sample, sequenced in a study of blood T cell repertoires in COVID-19. The data were produced by immunoSEQ multiplex PCR, yet TCRdb's version contains in-frame clones alone and is incomplete. The sample consists of 250,000 to 350,000 clones, 92% of them appearing once. Sample: PBMCs or T cells enriched from blood (not recorded which). These receptors were obtained from a woman in her thirties who had recovered from COVID-19. The CDR3 runs from the conserved cysteine through the conserved F or W. The D gene is left open where the match is weak. The listing skips clone size in some rows; elsewhere it reads once, few, many or a size class.

>TRBJ1-5|TRBV13|TRBD1|-
TGTGCCTCCTATTCCCCGGGACAGGGGGGTCGGGGGCGGCCCCAGCATTTT
CASYSPGQGGRGRPQHF
>TRBJ2-3|TRBV20-1|TRBD2|-
TGCAGTGCTGGGAGGGGAGATACGCAGTATTTT
CSAGRGDTQYF
>TRBJ2-5|TRBV10-3|TRBD2|-
TGTGCCATCAGTGAGCGAGCACTAGCGGGGGGCACAGAGACCCAGTACTTC
CAISERALAGGTETQYF
>TRBJ1-1|TRBV28|-|-
TGTGCCAGCAGTTTAGCGGGCACTGAAGCTTTCTTT
CASSLAGTEAFF
>TRBJ1-6|TRBV28|TRBD1|-
TGTGCCAGCAGTTTGGTGACAGGGTATAATTCACCCCTCCACTTT
CASSLVTGYNSPLHF
>TRBJ2-7|TRBV7-9|-|-
TGTGCCAGCAGCTCCACAATGGGCAGGGTCTACGAGCAGTACTTC
CASSSTMGRVYEQYF
>TRBJ2-1|TRBV12-3/TRBV12-4|-|-
TGTGCCACCCAATCGACGGGATACAATGAGCAGTTCTTC
CATQSTGYNEQFF
>TRBJ2-1|TRBV11-3|-|-
TGTGCCAGCAGCTTAGATGGGGGAGGCAAGCAGTTCTTC
CASSLDGGGKQFF
>TRBJ2-7|TRBV5-4|TRBD1|once
TGTGCCAGCAGCCCGGGACAGAACTCCTACGAGCAGTACTTC
CASSPGQNSYEQYF
>TRBJ2-1|TRBV7-3|-|-
TGTGCCAGCGCGCCCGGATCAGGGTTCAATGAGCAGTTCTTC
CASAPGSGFNEQFF
>TRBJ2-3|TRBV19|TRBD2|-
TGTGCCAGTAGTATTTTCAGCGGGGGCCGGGGAGATACGCAGTATTTT
CASSIFSGGRGDTQYF
>TRBJ2-3|TRBV24-1|-|-
TGTGCCACCAGTGATTTGCCCTTTAGCGGAGGCAGCACAGATACGCAGTATTTT
CATSDLPFSGGSTDTQYF
>TRBJ2-7|TRBV19|TRBD1|-
TGTGCCAGTAGTATTACCGGGACAGGGACTTTGGGCGAGCAGTACTTC
CASSITGTGTLGEQYF
>TRBJ2-3|TRBV5-4|-|-
TGTGCCAGCAGCTTCAACTACGCAGATACGCAGTATTTT
CASSFNYADTQYF
>TRBJ1-1|TRBV4-3|-|-
TGCGCCAGCAGCCAAGAAGCCGCGGCAGACACTGAAGCTTTCTTT
CASSQEAAADTEAFF
>TRBJ2-1|TRBV19|-|-
TGTGCCAGTAGAGGGGTACAGGGGCTAGCGACATACAATGAGCAGTTCTTC
CASRGVQGLATYNEQFF
>TRBJ2-7|TRBV10-3|-|few
TGTGCCATCAGGACAACAGGTGGCCTCAGCGAGCAGTACTTC
CAIRTTGGLSEQYF
>TRBJ2-7|TRBV4-2|TRBD1|-
TGTGCCAGCAGCCAAGACGGACAGGCCTACGAGCAGTACTTC
CASSQDGQAYEQYF
>TRBJ1-3|TRBV19|TRBD1|-
TGTGCCACCTTGGACAGGTTCAGCTCTGGAAACACCATATATTTT
CATLDRFSSGNTIYF
>TRBJ1-5|TRBV27|TRBD1|-
TGTGCCAGCAGTCACACAGGGGACAATCAGCCCCAGCATTTT
CASSHTGDNQPQHF
>TRBJ1-1|TRBV5-8|-|-
TGTGCCAGCAGCCCGGGGGTGGGGCTCCACCTCACTGAAGCTTTCTTT
CASSPGVGLHLTEAFF
>TRBJ2-5|TRBV11-1|-|-
TGTGCCAGCTCTGGGACACCCCAAGAGACCCAGTACTTC
CASSGTPQETQYF
>TRBJ1-1|TRBV6-5|-|-
TGTGCCAGCAGTTACGTTAGGGGGAACACTGAAGCTTTCTTT
CASSYVRGNTEAFF
>TRBJ1-5|TRBV19|TRBD1|-
TGTGCCGGTTCCACAGGGACAGGGGAGAATCAGCCCCAGCATTTT
CAGSTGTGENQPQHF
>TRBJ1-2|TRBV5-4|-|-
TGTGCCAGCAGCTTGGGGGTGGGGAGATCCAACTATGGCTACACCTTC
CASSLGVGRSNYGYTF
>TRBJ2-3|TRBV10-3|-|-
TGTGCCATCAGTGATTGGTCCACTAGCACAGATACGCAGTATTTT
CAISDWSTSTDTQYF
>TRBJ1-4|TRBV5-1|-|-
TGCGCCAGCAGCTTGGACGGGGCAACTAATGAAAAACTGTTTTTT
CASSLDGATNEKLFF
>TRBJ1-6|TRBV11-1|-|-
TGTGCCAGCAGCTTAGGAGCAACGGGTTCACCCCTCCACTTT
CASSLGATGSPLHF
>TRBJ2-1|TRBV7-2|-|once
TGTGCCAGCAGCTCATTTCACAGGGAGGGGGTTTACAATGAGCAGTTCTTC
CASSSFHREGVYNEQFF
>TRBJ2-1|TRBV5-4|TRBD2|once
TGTGCCAGCAGTACTAGCGGGAGGACCTTAGGTAATGAGCAGTTCTTC
CASSTSGRTLGNEQFF
>TRBJ2-2|TRBV27|TRBD2|-
TGTGCCAGCAGTTCAACTAGCGGGAACCTTTGGGGGGAGCTGTTTTTT
CASSSTSGNLWGELFF
>TRBJ2-3|TRBV4-2|TRBD2|-
TGTGCCAGCAGCCAAGAGGGTAGCTCGGGAGGAGATACGCAGTATTTT
CASSQEGSSGGDTQYF